The following is a T cell receptor beta chain sequence with its context. Its antigen is not yet known. Base qualities are not provided; no much larger clone lies one nucleotide away. The entry originates in a study of T cell responses to AZD1222 COVID-19 vaccine (dated by TCRdb to the early 2020s). About the investigation overall: TCR sequencing covered some 250 trial participants: 200 to 220 given two doses of AZD1222 and 26 given two doses of MenACWY control vaccine. Trial participants were enrolled by age into 18-55, 56-69 and 70-plus year subgroups, with roughly 160, 29 and 62 TCR-sequenced participants respectively. Study-wide findings and limitations: Nearly half of unique spike-specific TCRs reportedly recognized epitopes outside regions mutated in the B.1.351 and B.1.1.7 variants. Spike-specific TCR breadth and depth rose significantly after two AZD1222 doses compared with day 0 and with MenACWY recipients. The 56-69-year group was small, and its depth increase did not reach significance, likely because of low power. Participants were mostly white British and included more females than males, and it was suggested by the authors that clonal diversity may have been underestimated. The whole spike protein was spanned by vaccine-associated CD4 TCRs, and dominant responses were seen in regions 160-218 and 743-854. Conclusions about previously exposed vaccinees are limited, since just five to seven AZD1222 recipients were seropositive for SARS-CoV-2 at baseline. No day 14 peak-response samples were available, so repertoires were characterized only after the peak T cell response.

The label giving this sample's time point can be read as: baseline before first vaccination. Reading the label with the study, this specimen's treatment or condition is: meningococcal conjugate vaccine given as trial control. Vaccinee samples came from UK trials COV001 and COV002, including a single-blind randomized controlled phase 2/3 trial of AZD1222 (ChAdOx1 nCoV-19) in healthy adults. Trial participant PBMC samples were collected at day 0 and day 28 after the second dose for TCRbeta chain sequencing. The CDR3 regions of human TCRbeta chains were subjected to immunosequencing. Regarding the original processing steps: TCRs in the repertoires were matched against a reference library of SARS-CoV-2-specific TCRs that had been generated with the MIRA antigen-specificity platform. Breadth was defined as the fraction of unique TCRs that were SARS-CoV-2-associated. Depth was defined as the fraction of total T cells that were SARS-CoV-2-associated. Using the MIRA data, every spike-specific TCR was mapped to the spike region that the TCR reacted to and assigned to either a CD4 or a CD8 class. Log10-transformed breadth and depth values were compared by one-way ANOVA with Sidak's multiple comparisons tests. In its TCRdb copy, this immuneACCESS table keeps in-frame sequences only and misses some clones. Where compared with another copy, unresolved V genes explain less than half of these, and the others have no known cause. That table is the source of V, J and clone size, and D and trimming were worked out from the DNA. This sample has about 150,000 clones in its table, and around 85% of those were observed once. Of the sample, 5.5% is held by the ten largest clones.

Trimming takes 4 bases off V and 3 bases off J; junction bases not matched to a gene: 3. Measured from the cysteine to the valine, the CDR3 is 14 residues long. Left in the record is the CDR3 DNA by itself, 42 bases read in frame from the first base. CDR1 and CDR2 are drawn from the germline V gene (reference sequence): SGHNT, YYREEE. This receptor chain uses TRBV5-4 and TRBJ2-7, with 11 junctional bases fitting TRBD1. This material consisted of peripheral blood, taken on day 0 of MenACWY control vaccination. This receptor was identified in an adult in good health. The DNA is as follows: TGTGCCAGCAGCATGGACAGGGGGCACTACGAGCAGTACGTC. The resulting protein is CASSMDRGHYEQYV.